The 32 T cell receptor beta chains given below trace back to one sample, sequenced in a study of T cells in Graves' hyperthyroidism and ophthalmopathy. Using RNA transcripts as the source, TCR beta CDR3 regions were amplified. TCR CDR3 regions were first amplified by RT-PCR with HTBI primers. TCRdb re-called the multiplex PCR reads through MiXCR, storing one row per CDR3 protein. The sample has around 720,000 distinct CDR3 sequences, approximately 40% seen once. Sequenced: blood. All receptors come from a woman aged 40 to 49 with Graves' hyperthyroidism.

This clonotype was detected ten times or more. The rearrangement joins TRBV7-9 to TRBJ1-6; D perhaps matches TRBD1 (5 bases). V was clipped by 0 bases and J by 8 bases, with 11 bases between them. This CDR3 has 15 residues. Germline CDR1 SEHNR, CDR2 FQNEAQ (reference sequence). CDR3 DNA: TGTGCCAGCAGCTTAGCAGGCGGGACCTATTCACCCCTCCACTTT. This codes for CASSLAGGTYSPLHF.

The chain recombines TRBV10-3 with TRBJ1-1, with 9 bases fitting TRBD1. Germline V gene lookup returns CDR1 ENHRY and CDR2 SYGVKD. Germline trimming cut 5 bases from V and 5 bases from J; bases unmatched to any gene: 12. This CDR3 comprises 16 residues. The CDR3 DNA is TGTGCCATCAGTCGGGACAGGGAGACACGGGGGACTGAAGCTTTCTTT. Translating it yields CAISRDRETRGTEAFF.

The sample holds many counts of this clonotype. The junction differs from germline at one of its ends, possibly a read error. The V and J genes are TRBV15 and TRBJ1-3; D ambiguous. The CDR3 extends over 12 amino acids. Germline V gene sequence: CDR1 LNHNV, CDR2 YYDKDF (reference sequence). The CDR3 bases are TGTGCCACCAGCAGAGGAGAGGCCGCCCGCCGGTTT. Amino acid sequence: CATSRGEAARRF.

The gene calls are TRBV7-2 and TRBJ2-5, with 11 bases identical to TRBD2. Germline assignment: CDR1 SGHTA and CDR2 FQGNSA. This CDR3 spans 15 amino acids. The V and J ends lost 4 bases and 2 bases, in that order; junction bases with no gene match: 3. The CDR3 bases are TGTGCCAGCAGCTGGCCTAGCGGGGGGCAAGAGACCCAGTACTTC. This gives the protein CASSWPSGGQETQYF.

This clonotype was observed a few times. In DNA form, the CDR3 reads TGTGCCAGCAGCTTGGAGCGGGGGGGCCAAGAGACCCAGTACTTC. It yields the protein CASSLERGGQETQYF. This chain uses TRBV5-6 with TRBJ2-5; 10 bases fit TRBD2. The CDR3 is 15 residues long. Germline V lookup: CDR1 SGHDT, CDR2 YYEEEE. J gave up 1 base and V 0 bases, and 0 bases lay outside the gene matches.

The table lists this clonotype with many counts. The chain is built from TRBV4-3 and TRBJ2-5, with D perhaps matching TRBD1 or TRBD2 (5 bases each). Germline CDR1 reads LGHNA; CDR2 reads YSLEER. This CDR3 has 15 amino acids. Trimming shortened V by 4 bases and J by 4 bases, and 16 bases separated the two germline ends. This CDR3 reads CASSPEGRARETQYF. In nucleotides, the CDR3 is TGCGCCAGCAGCCCCGAGGGCAGGGCGAGAGAGACCCAGTACTTC.

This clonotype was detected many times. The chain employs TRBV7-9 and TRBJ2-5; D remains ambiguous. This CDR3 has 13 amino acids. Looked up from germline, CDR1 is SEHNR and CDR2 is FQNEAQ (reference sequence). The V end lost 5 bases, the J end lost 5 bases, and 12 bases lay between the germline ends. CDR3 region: CASSAGRRETQYF. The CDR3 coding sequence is TGTGCCAGCAGCGCCGGTCGTCGGGAGACCCAGTACTTC.

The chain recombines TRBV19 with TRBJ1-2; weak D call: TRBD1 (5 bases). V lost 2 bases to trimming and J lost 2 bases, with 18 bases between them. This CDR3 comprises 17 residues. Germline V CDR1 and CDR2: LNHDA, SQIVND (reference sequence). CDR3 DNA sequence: TGTGCCAGTAGTATAATGATAAATCGGGACGGAAACTATGGCTACACCTTC. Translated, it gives CASSIMINRDGNYGYTF.

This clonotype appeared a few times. CDR3 nucleotide sequence: TGTGCCAGCAGCCGGACATTATACTCTGGAAACACCATATATTTT. It codes for CASSRTLYSGNTIYF. This chain uses TRBV7-9 with TRBJ1-3; weak D call: TRBD1 (5 bases). Germline V gene lookup returns CDR1 SEHNR and CDR2 FQNEAQ (reference sequence). This CDR3 region has 15 residues. Trimming left V 5 bases short and J 0 bases short, with 11 bases between.

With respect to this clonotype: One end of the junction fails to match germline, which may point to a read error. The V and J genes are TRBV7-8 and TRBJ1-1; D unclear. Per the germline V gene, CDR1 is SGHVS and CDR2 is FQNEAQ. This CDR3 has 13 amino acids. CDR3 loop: CASSLSSLNEASF. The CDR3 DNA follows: TGTGCCAGCAGCTTATCATCCTTAAATGAAGCTTCCTTT.

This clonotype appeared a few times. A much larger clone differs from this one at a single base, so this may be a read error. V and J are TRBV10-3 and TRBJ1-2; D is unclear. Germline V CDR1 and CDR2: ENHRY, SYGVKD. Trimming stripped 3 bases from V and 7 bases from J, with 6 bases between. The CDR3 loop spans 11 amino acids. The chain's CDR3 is CAISDSGGYTF. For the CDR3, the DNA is TGTGCCATCAGTGACTCCGGTGGCTACACCTTC.

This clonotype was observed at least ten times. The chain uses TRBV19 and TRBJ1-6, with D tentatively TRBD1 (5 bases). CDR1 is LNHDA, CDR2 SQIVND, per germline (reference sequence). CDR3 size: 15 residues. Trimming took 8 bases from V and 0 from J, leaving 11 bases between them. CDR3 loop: CASWDLSSYNSPLHF. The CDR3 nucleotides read TGTGCCAGTTGGGACCTCAGCTCCTATAATTCACCCCTCCACTTT.

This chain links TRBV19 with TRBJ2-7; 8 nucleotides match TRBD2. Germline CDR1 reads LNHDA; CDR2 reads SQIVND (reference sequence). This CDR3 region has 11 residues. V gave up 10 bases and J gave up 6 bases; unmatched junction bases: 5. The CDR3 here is CATSAGGEQYF. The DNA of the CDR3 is TGTGCCACGAGTGCGGGGGGCGAGCAGTACTTC.

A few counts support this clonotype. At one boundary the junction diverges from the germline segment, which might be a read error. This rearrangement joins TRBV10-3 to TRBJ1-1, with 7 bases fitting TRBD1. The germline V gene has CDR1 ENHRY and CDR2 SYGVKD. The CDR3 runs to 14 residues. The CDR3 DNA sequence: TGTGCCAGCAGTTACCTCGGACAGGACACTGAAGCTTTCTTT. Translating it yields CASSYLGQDTEAFF.

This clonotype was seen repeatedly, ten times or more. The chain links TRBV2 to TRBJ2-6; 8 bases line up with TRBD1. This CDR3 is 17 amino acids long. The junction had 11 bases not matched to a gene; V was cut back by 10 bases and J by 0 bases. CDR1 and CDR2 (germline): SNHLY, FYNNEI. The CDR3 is CATLSGTGDSGANVLTF. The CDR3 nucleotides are TGTGCCACCCTATCCGGGACAGGAGACTCTGGGGCCAACGTCCTGACTTTC.

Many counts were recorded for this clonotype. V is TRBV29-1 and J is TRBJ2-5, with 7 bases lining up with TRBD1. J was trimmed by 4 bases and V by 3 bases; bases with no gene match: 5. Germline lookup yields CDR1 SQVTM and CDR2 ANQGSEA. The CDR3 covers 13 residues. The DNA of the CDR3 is TGCAGCGTTGAGTCAGGGGGATTAGAGACCCAGTACTTC. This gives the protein CSVESGGLETQYF.

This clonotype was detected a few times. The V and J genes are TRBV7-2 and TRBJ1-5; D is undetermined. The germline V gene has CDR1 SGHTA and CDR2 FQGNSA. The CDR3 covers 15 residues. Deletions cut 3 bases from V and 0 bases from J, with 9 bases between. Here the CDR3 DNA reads TGTGCCAGCAGCTTTTCCCGAGATAGCAATCAGCCCCAGCATTTT. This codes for CASSFSRDSNQPQHF.

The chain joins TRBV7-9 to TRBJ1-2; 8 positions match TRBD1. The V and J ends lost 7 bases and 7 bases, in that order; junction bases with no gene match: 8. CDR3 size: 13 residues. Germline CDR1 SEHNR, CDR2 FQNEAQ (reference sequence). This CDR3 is CASTNTGGSGYTF. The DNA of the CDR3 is TGTGCCAGCACCAATACAGGGGGTAGTGGCTACACCTTC.

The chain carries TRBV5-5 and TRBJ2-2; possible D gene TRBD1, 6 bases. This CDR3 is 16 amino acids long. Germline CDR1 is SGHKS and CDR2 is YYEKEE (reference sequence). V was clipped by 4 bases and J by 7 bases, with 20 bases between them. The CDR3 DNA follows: TGTGCCAGCAGCCGCGGACAGACCTCACGGGGCGGGGAGCTGTTTTTT. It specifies CASSRGQTSRGGELFF.

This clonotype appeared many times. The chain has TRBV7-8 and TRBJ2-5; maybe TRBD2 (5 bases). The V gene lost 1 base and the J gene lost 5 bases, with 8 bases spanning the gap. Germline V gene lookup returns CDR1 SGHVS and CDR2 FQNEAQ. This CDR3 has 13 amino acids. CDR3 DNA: TGTGCCAGCAGCTTAGACGGGGTCGAGACCCAGTACTTC. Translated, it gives CASSLDGVETQYF.

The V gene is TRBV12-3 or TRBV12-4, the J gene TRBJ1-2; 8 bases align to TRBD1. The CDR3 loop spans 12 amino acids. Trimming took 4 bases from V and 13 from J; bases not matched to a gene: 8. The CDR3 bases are TGTGCCAGCAGTTCAGACAGGGGCCGTGGCACCTTC. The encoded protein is CASSSDRGRGTF.

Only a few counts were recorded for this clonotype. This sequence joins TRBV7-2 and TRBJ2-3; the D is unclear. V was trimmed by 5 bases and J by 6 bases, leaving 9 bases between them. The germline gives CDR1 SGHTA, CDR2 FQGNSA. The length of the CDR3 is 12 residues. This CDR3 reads CASSGPADTQYF. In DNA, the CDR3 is TGTGCCAGCAGCGGACCGGCCGATACGCAGTATTTT.

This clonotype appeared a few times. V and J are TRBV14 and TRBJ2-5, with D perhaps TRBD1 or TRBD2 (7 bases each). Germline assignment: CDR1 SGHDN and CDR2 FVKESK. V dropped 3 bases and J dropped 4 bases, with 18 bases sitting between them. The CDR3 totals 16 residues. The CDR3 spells CASSHNRGGDRETQYF. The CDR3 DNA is TGTGCCAGCAGCCATAACAGGGGAGGGGATCGAGAGACCCAGTACTTC.

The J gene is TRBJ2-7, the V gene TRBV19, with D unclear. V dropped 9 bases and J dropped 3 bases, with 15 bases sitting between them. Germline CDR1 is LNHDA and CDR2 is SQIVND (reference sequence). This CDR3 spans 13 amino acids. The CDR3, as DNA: TGTGCCAGCAGCCATCGTCATAGCTACGAGCAGTACTTC. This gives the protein CASSHRHSYEQYF.

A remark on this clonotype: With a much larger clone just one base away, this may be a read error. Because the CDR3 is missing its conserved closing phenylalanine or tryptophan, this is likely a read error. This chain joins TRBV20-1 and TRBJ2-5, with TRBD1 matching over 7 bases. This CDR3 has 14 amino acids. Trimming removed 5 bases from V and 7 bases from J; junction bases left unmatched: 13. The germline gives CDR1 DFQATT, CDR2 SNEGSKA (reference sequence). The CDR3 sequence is CSAAGTESSRTQYL. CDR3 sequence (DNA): TGCAGTGCTGCCGGGACAGAGTCTTCCCGGACCCAGTACCTC.

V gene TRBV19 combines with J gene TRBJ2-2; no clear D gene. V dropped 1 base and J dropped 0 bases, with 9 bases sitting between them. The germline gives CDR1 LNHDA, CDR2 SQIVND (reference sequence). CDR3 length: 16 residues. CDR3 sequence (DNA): TGTGCCAGTAGTATAGTTACAGCTGCGAACACCGGGGAGCTGTTTTTT. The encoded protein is CASSIVTAANTGELFF.

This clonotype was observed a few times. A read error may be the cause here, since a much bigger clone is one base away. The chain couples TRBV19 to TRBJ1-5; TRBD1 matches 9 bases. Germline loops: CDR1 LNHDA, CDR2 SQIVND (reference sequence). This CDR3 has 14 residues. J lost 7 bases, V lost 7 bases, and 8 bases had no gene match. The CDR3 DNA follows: TGTGCCAGTACCGGGACAGGGCCTAGACAGCCCCAGCATTTT. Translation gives CASTGTGPRQPQHF.

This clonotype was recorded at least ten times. The CDR3 DNA follows: TGTGCCAGCACGATACTTGGGTACGCGGTCGACAGGGACTATGGCTACACCTTC. Translation gives CASTILGYAVDRDYGYTF. The chain couples TRBV7-9 to TRBJ1-2; 7 bases are shared with TRBD1. The CDR3 loop spans 18 amino acids. Trimming removed 7 bases from V and 3 bases from J; junction bases left unmatched: 20. Germline loops: CDR1 SEHNR, CDR2 FQNEAQ (reference sequence).

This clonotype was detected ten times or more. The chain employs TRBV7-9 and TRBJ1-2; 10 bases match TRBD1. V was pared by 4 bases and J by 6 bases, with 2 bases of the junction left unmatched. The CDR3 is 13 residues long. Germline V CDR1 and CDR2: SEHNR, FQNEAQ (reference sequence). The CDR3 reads CASSSDRGHGYTF. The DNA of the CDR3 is TGTGCCAGCAGCTCCGACAGGGGGCATGGCTACACCTTC.

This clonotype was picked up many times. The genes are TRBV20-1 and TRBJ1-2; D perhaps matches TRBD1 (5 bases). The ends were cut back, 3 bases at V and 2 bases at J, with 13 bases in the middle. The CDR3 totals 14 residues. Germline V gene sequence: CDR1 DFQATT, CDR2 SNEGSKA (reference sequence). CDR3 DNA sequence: TGCAGTGCTAGGCGTGAGGGGATGAACTATGGCTACACCTTC. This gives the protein CSARREGMNYGYTF.

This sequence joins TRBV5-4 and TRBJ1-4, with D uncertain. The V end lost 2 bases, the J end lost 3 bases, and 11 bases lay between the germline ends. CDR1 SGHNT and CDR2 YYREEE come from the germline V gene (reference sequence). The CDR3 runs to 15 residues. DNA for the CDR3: TGTGCCAGCAGCTTTATGGGTTTAGCTAATGAAAAACTGTTTTTT. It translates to CASSFMGLANEKLFF.

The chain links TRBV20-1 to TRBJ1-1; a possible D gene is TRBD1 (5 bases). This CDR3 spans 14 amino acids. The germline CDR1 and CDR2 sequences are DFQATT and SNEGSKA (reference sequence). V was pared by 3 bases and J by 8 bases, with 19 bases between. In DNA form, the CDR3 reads TGCAGTGCTAGCAAAATCGGGGGGTTGCTAGAAGCTTTCTTT. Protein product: CSASKIGGLLEAFF.